These T cell receptor beta chains were read from a single sample in a study of blood T cell repertoires in COVID-19. Clones were read by immunoSEQ multiplex PCR, and TCRdb kept only the in-frame ones, dropping some. Of around 160,000 clones listed, 84% are singletons. The material sequenced was PBMCs or T cells enriched from blood (not recorded which). Every receptor here comes from a woman aged 50 to 60 who had been exposed to COVID-19. CDR3s include the opening cysteine and the closing phenylalanine or tryptophan.

V gene | CDR3 protein
TRBV6-5 | CASMGATEAFF
TRBV2 | CASRGRNRGTEAFF
TRBV12-5 | CASGFLSSGNTIYF
TRBV14 | CASSQDRASGRVGTGELFF
TRBV7-9 | CASTVTRGGNTIYF
TRBV28 | CASSSGTLLTKNIQYF
TRBV5-4 | CASSRAVGAGEKLFF
TRBV25-1 | CASRAAQGRSYNSPLHF
TRBV6-5 | CASGRTSTYEQYF
TRBV10-3 | CAISSADNEKLFF
TRBV21-1 | CASSKGARPHYEQYF
TRBV28 | CASSLIQSYNEQFF
TRBV14 | CASSLRQNYEQYF
TRBV2 | CATERGGAEETQYF
TRBV7-9 | CASSSARSGSGGEQFF
TRBV5-1 | CASSLGGGLDTQYF
TRBV30 | CACTTEGSYNSPLHF
TRBV20-1 | CSARVGDTQYF
TRBV29-1 | CSVMRTKNTGELFF
TRBV7-2 | CASSLQLVKDTQYF
TRBV6-5 | CASSPRLRVTEAFF
TRBV19 | CASSIDWASGRVEQFF
TRBV27 | CASSLSYSSGNTIYF
TRBV3-1/TRBV3-2 | CASSHVYSNQPQHF
TRBV11-1 | CASSPQGMSEKLFF
TRBV28 | CASTMPGGLGGNQPQHF
TRBV30 | CAWSRSKLAKNIQYF
TRBV19 | CASRPPGQPTDTQYF